This TCR beta chain derives from a study of regulatory T cells in long-lasting Graves disease. Time point of the sample: newly diagnosed GD, antithyroid drugs for less than 3 months. Scientists built the TCR library using RNA that was extracted from PBMCs. To make TCR beta libraries, researchers used iRepertoire HTBI primers and Arm-PCR of CDR3 regions. Using its own MiXCR run on the multiplex PCR reads, TCRdb lists one record per CDR3 protein. Among approximately 440,000 distinct CDR3 sequences listed, about 17% were seen once. These records were also assigned to another study, of T cells in Graves' hyperthyroidism and ophthalmopathy.

Sequencing was performed on peripheral blood mononuclear cells (PBMCs), taken at new diagnosis, from a patient treated with antithyroid drugs. This receptor was taken from a man between 35 and 55 years old with Graves disease.

The CDR3 loop reads CASSPEGTGYGYTF. In nucleotides, the CDR3 is TGTGCCAGCAGCCCCGAGGGGACAGGATATGGCTACACCTTC. The V and J genes are TRBV7-3 and TRBJ1-2; 8 bases line up with TRBD1. The V gene end was trimmed by 5 bases and the J gene end by 5 bases; junction bases not matched to a gene: 7. The CDR3 consists of 14 residues. The V gene's germline CDR1 is SGHTA and CDR2 FQGTGA. Using reference TRBV7-3 and TRBJ1-2 for the parts outside the CDR3, the full variable domain is GAGVSQTPSNKVTEKGKYVELRCDPISGHTALYWYRQSLGQGPEFLIYFQGTGAADDSGLPNDRFFAVRPEGSVSTLKIQRTERGDSAVYLCASSPEGTGYGYTFGSGTRLTVV.